These 12 T cell receptor beta chains were sequenced from one sample in a study of blood T cell repertoires in COVID-19. Clones were sequenced by immunoSEQ multiplex PCR, and TCRdb holds only the in-frame ones, with some missing. This sample has 200,000 to 250,000 clones; roughly 86% occur once, and the top ten carry under 13%. Sequencing was carried out using PBMCs or T cells enriched from blood (not recorded which). These receptors all come from a man aged 18 to 35 with acute COVID-19.

The rearrangement joins TRBV27 to TRBJ2-2; D unclear. There are 12 residues in the CDR3. The germline V and J ends were trimmed by 7 bases and 6 bases, with 9 bases remaining between them. The germline gives CDR1 MNHEY, CDR2 SMNVEV (reference sequence). The CDR3 loop is CASKLVPGELFF. The CDR3, as DNA: TGTGCCAGCAAACTGGTTCCCGGGGAGCTGTTTTTT.

The rearrangement links TRBV9 to TRBJ2-7; 9 bases line up with TRBD1. V lost 4 bases to trimming and J lost 3 bases; unmatched junction nucleotides: 5. The CDR3 consists of 14 residues. CDR1 and CDR2 (germline): SGDLS, YYNGEE. The CDR3 loop is CASSLDRGVYEQYF. In DNA form, the CDR3 reads TGTGCCAGCAGCTTAGACAGGGGGGTCTACGAGCAGTACTTC.

The chain joins TRBV4-1 to TRBJ2-5; TRBD2 matches at 9 bases. V was clipped by 2 bases and J by 3 bases; unmatched bases: 4. From germline, CDR1 is MGHRA and CDR2 YSYEKL. The CDR3 extends over 15 amino acids. The CDR3 spells CASSQPLAGEETQYF. As DNA, the CDR3 is TGCGCCAGCAGCCAACCTTTAGCGGGAGAAGAGACCCAGTACTTC.

The J gene is TRBJ1-4, the V gene TRBV11-3; D is unclear. The CDR3 loop spans 15 amino acids. V was trimmed by 4 bases and J by 2 bases, leaving 11 bases between them. The germline V gene has CDR1 SGHNT and CDR2 YENEEA. CDR3 region: CASSSKTLTNEKLFF. CDR3 nucleotide sequence: TGTGCCAGCAGCTCTAAAACCCTGACTAATGAAAAACTGTTTTTT.

The CDR3: CASSLDGTGAYEQYF. CDR3 sequence (DNA): TGTGCCAGCAGTTTAGACGGGACAGGAGCCTACGAGCAGTACTTC. V gene TRBV27 combines with J gene TRBJ2-7; TRBD1 agrees at 8 bases. V gave up 2 bases and J gave up 2 bases; unmatched junction bases: 5. Germline lookup yields CDR1 MNHEY and CDR2 SMNVEV (reference sequence). The CDR3 runs 15 residues.

The gene calls are TRBV6-1 and TRBJ1-2; possibly TRBD1 for D (5 bases). CDR1 is MNHNS and CDR2 is SASEGT in the germline V gene. The CDR3 totals 14 residues. V was pared by 1 base and J by 6 bases, with 12 bases between. CDR3 coding DNA: TGTGCCAGCAGTGAAGGGTCAGGGCCGGATGGCTACACCTTC. This codes for CASSEGSGPDGYTF.

This CDR3 reads CASSISNRDSRRNQPQHF. The CDR3 nucleotides are TGTGCCAGTAGTATCTCGAACCGAGACTCAAGGAGAAATCAGCCCCAGCATTTT. The chain carries TRBV19 and TRBJ1-5; D is unclear. This CDR3 has 18 amino acids. V was cut by 3 bases and J by 4 bases, with 22 bases left in between. CDR1 is LNHDA and CDR2 is SQIVND in the germline V gene (reference sequence). The entire variable domain, with the rest obtained from reference TRBV19 and TRBJ1-5, is as follows: DGGITQSPKYLFRKEGQNVTLSCEQNLNHDAMYWYRQDPGQGLRLIYYSQIVNDFQKGDIAEGYSVSREKKESFPLTVTSAQKNPTAFYLCASSISNRDSRRNQPQHFGDGTRLSIL.

The chain couples TRBV28 to TRBJ2-7, with D unresolved. Germline values: CDR1 MDHEN, CDR2 SYDVKM. V was shortened by 5 bases and J by 3 bases, with 8 bases between the two germline ends. This CDR3 contains 12 residues. CDR3 protein: CASSEYSYEQYF. CDR3 in DNA: TGTGCCAGCAGTGAGTACAGCTACGAGCAGTACTTC.

This sequence joins TRBV4-1 and TRBJ1-5, with 9 nucleotides matching TRBD1. CDR3 size: 15 residues. V lost 1 base and J lost 7; bases outside the gene matches: 5. The germline CDR1 and CDR2 sequences are MGHRA and YSYEKL. CDR3 sequence reads: CASSQVGTGNQPQHF. The DNA of the CDR3 is TGCGCCAGCAGCCAAGTCGGGACAGGGAACCAGCCCCAGCATTTT.

V and J are TRBV27 and TRBJ1-4; weak D call: TRBD1 (5 bases). V was shortened by 5 bases and J by 5 bases, with 12 bases between the two germline ends. From germline, CDR1 is MNHEY and CDR2 SMNVEV (reference sequence). This CDR3 contains 14 residues. The CDR3 sequence: CASSPTATNEKLFF. The CDR3 region has the DNA TGTGCCAGCAGTCCGACAGCGACAAATGAAAAACTGTTTTTT.

The V and J genes are TRBV7-2 and TRBJ2-2; D possibly corresponds to TRBD2 (5 bases). The CDR3 is 12 amino acids. V was clipped by 8 bases and J by 4 bases, with 8 bases between them. In germline, CDR1 is SGHTA, CDR2 FQGNSA. This CDR3 reads CASGRGTGELFF. DNA for the CDR3: TGTGCCAGCGGACGGGGCACCGGGGAGCTGTTTTTT.

J is TRBJ2-1 and V is TRBV28, with 8 bases matching TRBD1. CDR3 length: 13 residues. The junction had 6 bases not matched to a gene; V was cut back by 6 bases and J by 8 bases. The V gene's germline CDR1 is MDHEN and CDR2 SYDVKM. In DNA, the CDR3 is TGTGCCAGCAGGGGGACAGGTTACCATGAGCAGTTCTTC. Residues: CASRGTGYHEQFF.